The 8 T cell receptor beta chains given below trace back to one sample, sequenced in a study of blood T cells in healthy people across ages. Then a second PCR, running roughly 7 to 11 cycles, was carried out with a sample-barcoded 5' primer and a J-beta primer mix. TCRdb reprocessed the 5' RACE reads with MiXCR, giving one entry per CDR3 protein. The sample comprises approximately 800,000 distinct CDR3 sequences, roughly three fifths of which are singletons, and roughly 24% rests with the top ten. The sequenced sample consisted of blood. These TCRs come from a man aged 35 to 55 in good health.

DNA of the CDR3: TGCAGCCTGGACAGGATTGCCTACAATGAGCAGTTCTTC. Protein product: CSLDRIAYNEQFF. V is TRBV29-1 and J is TRBJ2-1; the match to TRBD1 covers 7 bases. V was clipped by 8 bases and J by 2 bases; unmatched bases: 6. Germline V gene data show CDR1 as SQVTM and CDR2 as ANQGSEA. The CDR3 totals 13 residues.

The genes are TRBV14 and TRBJ1-5; no clear D gene. V was pared by 1 base and J by 3 bases, with 7 bases between. CDR1 is SGHDN, CDR2 FVKESK, per germline. The CDR3 spans 14 residues. The CDR3 loop is CASSQGAANQPQHF. CDR3 DNA sequence: TGTGCCAGCAGCCAAGGGGCAGCCAATCAGCCCCAGCATTTT.

The rearrangement joins TRBV20-1 to TRBJ2-1, with 13 bases matching TRBD2. J lost 2 bases, V lost 0 bases, and 7 bases had no gene match. Germline V gene sequence: CDR1 DFQATT, CDR2 SNEGSKA (reference sequence). There are 18 residues in the CDR3. CDR3 residues: CSARDLGTSGETYNEQFF. DNA of the CDR3: TGCAGTGCTAGAGATCTCGGGACTAGCGGGGAGACCTACAATGAGCAGTTCTTC.

The chain couples TRBV6-6 to TRBJ2-2, with 10 bases that match TRBD1. The CDR3 is made up of 14 amino acids. Germline trimming cut 6 bases from V and 5 bases from J; bases unmatched to any gene: 3. From germline, CDR1 is MNHNY and CDR2 SVGAGI (reference sequence). In DNA, the CDR3 is TGTGCCAGCAGCTGGACAGGGGGAACCGGGGAGCTGTTTTTT. It translates to CASSWTGGTGELFF.

The chain is built from TRBV7-6 and TRBJ1-1; a possible D gene is TRBD1 (5 bases). Trimming stripped 1 base from V and 0 bases from J, with 12 bases between. Germline V gene lookup returns CDR1 SGHVS and CDR2 FNYEAQ. CDR3 length equals 16 residues. The CDR3 reads CASSLVSWGMNTEAFF. Here the CDR3 DNA reads TGTGCCAGCAGCTTAGTGTCTTGGGGGATGAACACTGAAGCTTTCTTT.

The chain couples TRBV7-2 to TRBJ2-7, with a tentative D call TRBD2 (7 bases). Trimming shortened V by 1 base and J by 3 bases, and 16 bases separated the two germline ends. This CDR3 is 16 amino acids long. The germline V gene has CDR1 SGHTA and CDR2 FQGNSA. For the CDR3, the DNA is TGTGCCAGCAGCTTAGGGGGGGGCGGGGGCAACTACGAGCAGTACTTC. This gives the protein CASSLGGGGGNYEQYF.

In this sample, this clonotype turned up a few times. The chain links TRBV4-2 to TRBJ1-6; a weak D match, TRBD1 (6 bases). The ends were cut back, 3 bases at V and 3 bases at J, with 12 bases in the middle. Germline V gene sequence: CDR1 LGHNA, CDR2 YNFKEQ. This CDR3 contains 16 residues. CDR3 nucleotides: TGTGCCAGCAGCCAGACTCACAGGGACTATAATTCACCCCTCCACTTT. Protein sequence: CASSQTHRDYNSPLHF.

The V and J genes are TRBV6-1 and TRBJ2-7; D possibly corresponds to TRBD1 (6 bases). The DNA matches TRBJ2-5 better at its end, which makes the J call doubtful. CDR3 size: 15 residues. The germline V gene has CDR1 MNHNS and CDR2 SASEGT. CDR3 coding DNA: TGTGCCAGCAGTGGTTCGACAGGTCTGGGTGAGACCCAGTACTTC. This codes for CASSGSTGLGETQYF.